Shown below are 21 T cell receptor beta chains from a single sample sequenced in a study of shared T cell receptors in the human thymus. Here immunoSEQ multiplex PCR was the method, and the copy in TCRdb shows in-frame clones only, minus some. This sample yields just under 550,000 clones, of which approximately 80% are seen a single time; about 0.013% belongs to the top ten. These data also featured in a second study, about human thymus T cells.

Sequencing was performed on thymocytes. The receptor source for this set is a boy younger than two with a congenital heart defect.

This clone has just a few counts. The chain uses TRBV10-3 and TRBJ2-5; the D gene is possibly TRBD2 (6 bases). Deletions cut 7 bases from V and 5 bases from J, with 23 bases between. This CDR3 is built from 16 residues. Germline V gene lookup returns CDR1 ENHRY and CDR2 SYGVKD. The CDR3 DNA reads TGTGCCATCACCGAGGCCCGGTCAACTAGCACGGAGACCCAGTACTTC. Translation: CAITEARSTSTETQYF.

The chain is built from TRBV30 and TRBJ2-3, with 12 bases fitting TRBD2. The CDR3 is 16 residues long. Germline CDR1 and CDR2: GTSNPN and SVGIG (reference sequence). The trim removed 0 bases at V and 5 bases at J, leaving 6 bases unmatched. CDR3 sequence: CAWSVRLAGGEDTQYF. As DNA, the CDR3 is TGTGCCTGGAGTGTACGGCTAGCGGGAGGGGAAGATACGCAGTATTTT. The entire variable domain, with the rest obtained from reference TRBV30 and TRBJ2-3, is as follows: SQTIHQWPATLVQPVGSPLSLECTVEGTSNPNLYWYRQAAGRGLQLLFYSVGIGQISSEVPQNLSASRPQDRQFILSSKKLLLSDSGFYLCAWSVRLAGGEDTQYFGPGTRLTVL.

This chain links TRBV5-4 with TRBJ2-3, with D possibly matching TRBD2 (6 bases). The CDR3 consists of 15 residues. Germline V gene data show CDR1 as SGHNT and CDR2 as YYREEE (reference sequence). The V gene lost 3 bases and the J gene lost 2 bases, with 13 bases spanning the gap. The CDR3 region is CASSWAGPDTDTQYF. In DNA, the CDR3 is TGTGCCAGCAGCTGGGCGGGGCCTGACACAGATACGCAGTATTTT.

The V gene is TRBV4-3, the J gene TRBJ2-4; TRBD2 agrees at 12 bases. The germline V gene has CDR1 LGHNA and CDR2 YSLEER. There are 18 residues in the CDR3. V shed 2 bases and J 1 base; nucleotides not matched to a gene: 6. In DNA, the CDR3 is TGCGCCAGCAGCCAACTAGCGGGAGGGCCCTCCGCCAAAAACATTCAGTACTTC. The encoded protein is CASSQLAGGPSAKNIQYF.

This rearrangement joins TRBV30 to TRBJ2-1, with 13 bases matching TRBD2. The CDR3 has 20 amino acids. CDR1 is GTSNPN and CDR2 is SVGIG in the germline V gene (reference sequence). V was pared by 4 bases and J by 1 base, with 16 bases of the junction left unmatched. CDR3 bases: TGTGCCTGGACTTCACCCATACTAGCGGGAGGGCCTGGGTCCTACAATGAGCAGTTCTTC. Translated, it gives CAWTSPILAGGPGSYNEQFF.

This rearrangement joins TRBV7-9 to TRBJ2-7; 8 bases map to TRBD2. Trimming at V came to 8 bases and at J to 5 bases, leaving 5 bases not matched to a gene. The CDR3 contains 12 residues. CDR1 SEHNR and CDR2 FQNEAQ come from the germline V gene (reference sequence). The CDR3: CASDRGGDEQYF. The CDR3 DNA sequence: TGTGCCAGCGACCGGGGGGGCGACGAGCAGTACTTC.

This clone was recorded a few times. The gene calls are TRBV11-2 and TRBJ2-3, with TRBD2 identical over 11 bases. The CDR3 has 19 amino acids. From germline, CDR1 is SGHAT and CDR2 FQNNGV. The trim removed 5 bases at V and 2 bases at J, leaving 15 bases unmatched. The CDR3 here is CASSPGGLAGGENTDTQYF. The CDR3 DNA reads TGTGCCAGCAGCCCGGGCGGTCTAGCGGGAGGAGAGAACACAGATACGCAGTATTTT.

The rearrangement joins TRBV5-1 to TRBJ2-1; 9 nucleotides line up with TRBD2. Per germline, CDR1 SGHRS and CDR2 YFSETQ. The ends lost 2 bases at V and 4 bases at J; junction bases unmatched: 13. This CDR3 contains 18 residues. The DNA for the CDR3 is TGCGCCAGCAGCTTTCCCAGGACTAGCGATTACCGTTACAATGAGCAGTTCTTC. Its translation is CASSFPRTSDYRYNEQFF.

V usage is TRBV12-1 and J usage is TRBJ2-6; the DNA was not used to check the table's D call, TRBD2. TRBV12-1 is deemed a pseudogene. The CDR3 runs to 17 residues. The CDR3 DNA sequence: TGTGCCAGCAGCTTTGGGAAGGGAGGATCTGGGGCCAACGTCCTGACTTTC. This gives the protein CASSFGKGGSGANVLTF.

The rearrangement links TRBV5-6 to TRBJ1-2; possibly TRBD1 for D (5 bases). Germline V gene sequence: CDR1 SGHDT, CDR2 YYEEEE. The CDR3 covers 14 residues. The V gene lost 6 bases and the J gene lost 5 bases, with 17 bases spanning the gap. CDR3 protein: CASTVAPGGYGYTF. The CDR3, as DNA: TGTGCCAGCACCGTTGCTCCCGGGGGTTATGGCTACACCTTC.

The chain combines TRBV30 with TRBJ1-5; unclear D gene. V was pared by 2 bases and J by 3 bases, with 8 bases between. The CDR3 loop spans 13 amino acids. The germline V gene has CDR1 GTSNPN and CDR2 SVGIG (reference sequence). DNA for the CDR3: TGTGCCTGGAGTCCAAAAAACAATCAGCCCCAGCATTTT. It codes for CAWSPKNNQPQHF.

The chain has TRBV5-1 and TRBJ2-3, with D perhaps matching TRBD2 (6 bases). The CDR3 contains 14 residues. CDR1 SGHRS and CDR2 YFSETQ come from the germline V gene. The V gene lost 6 bases and the J gene lost 1 base, with 12 bases spanning the gap. The CDR3 is CASTPRRGTDTQYF. DNA for the CDR3: TGCGCCAGCACCCCGAGGAGGGGCACAGATACGCAGTATTTT.

This chain joins TRBV30 and TRBJ2-4; possibly TRBD2 for D (7 bases). Germline loops: CDR1 GTSNPN, CDR2 SVGIG (reference sequence). V lost 3 bases and J lost 2, with 29 bases in between. There are 20 residues in the CDR3. The CDR3 coding sequence is TGTGCCTGGAGCGAAATCCCCACTAGGAGGGGGGGTGCGTCCAAAAACATTCAGTACTTC. This encodes CAWSEIPTRRGGASKNIQYF.

The rearrangement links TRBV23-1 to TRBJ2-5, with 8 bases that match TRBD1. TRBV23-1 is an open reading frame, and its role is uncertain. Trimming removed 3 bases from V and 3 bases from J; junction bases left unmatched: 6. This CDR3 is 15 amino acids long. The CDR3 is CASSQAQGVEETQYF. The CDR3 region has the DNA TGCGCCAGCAGTCAGGCACAGGGGGTAGAAGAGACCCAGTACTTC.

This rearrangement joins TRBV5-1 to TRBJ1-2; 10 bases line up with TRBD1. The CDR3 runs 17 residues. The J segment lost 0 bases and the V segment lost 4 bases, leaving 9 bases of the junction unmatched. The germline V gene encodes CDR1 SGHRS and CDR2 YFSETQ. CDR3 nucleotide sequence: TGCGCCAGCAGCCGGACGGACAGGGGGGAAGCTAACTATGGCTACACCTTC. As protein: CASSRTDRGEANYGYTF.

This chain connects TRBV4-2 to TRBJ2-1; maybe TRBD2 (5 bases). This CDR3 has 16 residues. With 3 bases removed from V and 1 base from J, the gap between germline ends came to 13 bases. Germline CDR1 reads LGHNA; CDR2 reads YNFKEQ. CDR3: CASSQGLAKSYNEQFF. The CDR3 nucleotides are TGTGCCAGCAGCCAGGGTCTAGCCAAGTCCTACAATGAGCAGTTCTTC.

The CDR3 loop is CASSLGNNGNTIYF. The CDR3 coding sequence is TGTGCCAGCAGCCTTGGCAACAATGGAAACACCATATATTTT. This chain joins TRBV28 and TRBJ1-3; D is unclear. Trimming removed 6 bases at V and 3 bases at J, with 12 bases between. The CDR3 has 14 residues. From germline, CDR1 is MDHEN and CDR2 SYDVKM.

The chain is built from TRBV4-1 and TRBJ2-5, with TRBD2 identical over 14 bases. The CDR3 loop spans 17 amino acids. The ends lost 0 bases at V and 9 bases at J; junction bases unmatched: 9. CDR1 and CDR2 (germline): MGHRA, YSYEKL. The CDR3 loop reads CASSQDRGLAGVRPQYF. The CDR3 DNA sequence: TGCGCCAGCAGCCAAGACAGGGGACTAGCGGGGGTTCGGCCCCAGTACTTC.

V gene TRBV18 combines with J gene TRBJ2-1, with 7 bases identical to TRBD1. The germline CDR1 and CDR2 sequences are KGHSH and LQKENI. CDR3 length equals 16 residues. V dropped 3 bases and J dropped 0; count of bases not matched to a gene: 5. The CDR3 DNA reads as TGTGCCAGCTCACCCCCGGGACAGAGCTCCTACAATGAGCAGTTCTTC. It codes for CASSPPGQSSYNEQFF.

Of note for this clone: Other DNA sequences in the sample encode the same CDR3. The chain couples TRBV27 to TRBJ1-1, with D possibly being TRBD1 (6 bases). CDR3 length: 13 residues. V dropped 6 bases and J dropped 3 bases, with 11 bases sitting between them. Germline CDR1 is MNHEY and CDR2 is SMNVEV (reference sequence). CDR3 sequence (DNA): TGTGCCAGCAGCCCGCGACAGGACACTGAAGCTTTCTTT. Its translation: CASSPRQDTEAFF.

For the CDR3, the DNA is TGTGCCAGCAGCCAGGACAGTGATTATGGCTACACCTTC. Protein product: CASSQDSDYGYTF. V is TRBV14 and J is TRBJ1-2; D may be TRBD1 (6 bases). The V and J ends lost 3 bases and 5 bases respectively, with 10 bases between them. The CDR3 runs 13 residues. Germline values: CDR1 SGHDN, CDR2 FVKESK.